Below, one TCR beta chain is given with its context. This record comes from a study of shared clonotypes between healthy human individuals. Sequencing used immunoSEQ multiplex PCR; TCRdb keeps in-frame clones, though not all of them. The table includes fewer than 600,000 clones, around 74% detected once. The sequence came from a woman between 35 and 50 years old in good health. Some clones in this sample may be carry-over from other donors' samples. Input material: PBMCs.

The CDR3 bases are TGTGCCAGCAGCATAGGACTAGATTCAGAGACCCAGTACTTC. Amino acid sequence: CASSIGLDSETQYF. The chain uses TRBV5-4 and TRBJ2-5; 7 bases fit TRBD2. J gave up 4 bases and V 4 bases, and 7 bases lay outside the gene matches. Germline V CDR1 and CDR2: SGHNT, YYREEE (reference sequence). The CDR3 covers 14 residues. The entire variable domain, with the rest obtained from reference TRBV5-4 and TRBJ2-5, is as follows: ETGVTQSPTHLIKTRGQQVTLRCSSQSGHNTVSWYQQALGQGPQFIFQYYREEENGRGNFPPRFSGLQFPNYSSELNVNALELDDSALYLCASSIGLDSETQYFGPGTRLLVL.